The following is a TCR beta chain sequence with its context. TCRdb's table, derived via immunoSEQ multiplex PCR, lists solely in-frame clones and lacks some. The sample lists around 270,000 clones, roughly nine tenths occurring once. CDR3 length: 13 amino acids. CDR1 is MNHEY and CDR2 is SVGAGI in the germline V gene. Between the trimmed V and J ends, which lost 2 bases and 4 bases, there was a span of 7 bases. The data derive from a study of Ad26.COV2.S vaccination and SARS-CoV-2 variants. The treatment denotes: 19 received Ad26.COV2.S at low or high dose, single or two shots; 5 received placebo; per-sample allocation not given. On day 63 after the first injection, vaccine and placebo recipients gave samples.

The specimen was peripheral blood, collected in a trial of Ad26.COV2.S vaccine versus placebo. The origin of this receptor is a person aged 18-65 years who received the Ad26.COV2.S COVID-19 vaccine or a placebo. V is TRBV6-5 and J is TRBJ2-3; D not certain. The CDR3 coding sequence is TGTGCCAGCAGTTACAAGCAGGCAGATACGCAGTATTTT. It translates to CASSYKQADTQYF.